These 2 T cell receptor beta chains came from one sample sequenced in a study of blood T cell repertoires in COVID-19. Repertoires were generated with immunoSEQ multiplex PCR, while TCRdb's copy carries only in-frame clones and drops some. The data show fewer than 150,000 clones, approximately 86% seen once. The material sequenced was peripheral blood. The receptors were sampled from a woman between 45 and 65 years old who had recovered from COVID-19.

The J gene is TRBJ2-1, the V gene TRBV29-1; D perhaps matches TRBD2 (6 bases). CDR1 is SQVTM and CDR2 is ANQGSEA in the germline V gene. The CDR3 consists of 13 residues. V lost 4 bases and J 4 bases, leaving 11 bases between the germline ends. This chain's CDR3 is CSVGGDRYNEQFF. The CDR3 nucleotides are TGCAGCGTTGGCGGGGACCGTTACAATGAGCAGTTCTTC.

The chain combines TRBV4-1 with TRBJ2-1, with 7 bases lining up with TRBD2. CDR1 is MGHRA, CDR2 YSYEKL, per germline. The V segment lost 4 bases and the J segment 10 bases; nucleotides outside the gene matches: 10. The CDR3 has 14 amino acids. The CDR3 DNA is TGCGCCAGCAGCCCCCCGGGGGGAGGAGGAGAGCAGTTCTTC. Translation gives CASSPPGGGGEQFF.